The clone carrying this TCR beta chain was seen at least ten times. Its antigen is not known. TCRdb reanalysed the reads using MiXCR and keeps one entry per CDR3 protein. The profile shows more than 150,000 distinct CDR3 sequences, approximately 17% of them singletons. This CDR3 comprises 16 residues. Germline CDR1 and CDR2: SGHAT and FQNNGV. J gave up 4 bases and V 1 base, and 7 bases lay outside the gene matches. The data are from a study of T cell repertoires in cytomegalovirus infection. Background on the study: Public TCR beta signatures marked donors with CMV infection and the matching HLA. Notes on the study in general: HLA-C-restricted, CMV-specific TCR beta clonotypes were dominant ex vivo. The cumulative frequency of public TCR beta families distinguished individuals who carried CMV together with the relevant HLA.

V usage is TRBV11-2 and J usage is TRBJ2-7; 10 bases fit TRBD2. The material sequenced was CD8+ T cells from PBMCs. This TCR was recovered from a human donor in good health (CMV status not recorded). Some clones in this sample may be carry-over from other donors' samples. In DNA, the CDR3 is TGTGCCAGCAGCTTAGCATCTATAGCGGGGGGTTACGAGCAGTACTTC. Translation: CASSLASIAGGYEQYF.